This passage covers 21 T cell receptor beta chains from one sample sequenced in a study of cytomegalovirus exposure and HLA in healthy donors. PCR employed 60 Vbeta and 13 Jbeta primers. The protocol was immunoSEQ multiplex PCR, while the TCRdb copy is restricted to in-frame clones and leaves out a portion. The table includes more than 95,000 clones, roughly 74% detected once. Sequenced material: PBMCs. These TCRs come from a woman in her 70s in good health and CMV-seropositive.

The rearrangement joins TRBV7-2 to TRBJ1-2, with D unresolved. Germline values: CDR1 SGHTA, CDR2 FQGNSA. The CDR3 runs to 14 residues. V was pared by 0 bases and J by 7 bases, with 12 bases between. CDR3 bases: TGTGCCAGCAGCTTAGCCCTACCCCCGGGTGGCTACACCTTC. Residues: CASSLALPPGGYTF.

The CDR3 DNA is TGTGCCATCAGTCAGGGACAGAATAATTCACCCCTCCACTTT. This translates into CAISQGQNNSPLHF. The gene calls are TRBV10-3 and TRBJ1-6, with TRBD1 identical over 7 bases. The CDR3 spans 14 residues. In germline, CDR1 is ENHRY, CDR2 SYGVKD. Germline trimming cut 5 bases from V and 5 bases from J; bases unmatched to any gene: 3.

The genes are TRBV4-1 and TRBJ2-5, with 8 bases aligning to TRBD2. Germline V gene data show CDR1 as MGHRA and CDR2 as YSYEKL. The CDR3 loop spans 16 amino acids. V trimming: 3 bases; J trimming: 4 bases; junction bases outside the gene matches: 10. The CDR3 spells CASSQESGRVGETQYF. CDR3 in DNA: TGCGCCAGCAGCCAGGAAAGCGGGAGAGTCGGAGAGACCCAGTACTTC.

V is TRBV4-3 and J is TRBJ2-7; tentative D call: TRBD1 (6 bases). The CDR3 is 17 amino acids. Trimming stripped 0 bases from V and 3 bases from J, with 18 bases between. CDR1 is LGHNA, CDR2 YSLEER, per germline. The chain's CDR3 is CASSQEAGAPPFYEQYF. CDR3 nucleotides: TGCGCCAGCAGCCAAGAGGCAGGGGCGCCCCCTTTCTACGAGCAGTACTTC.

V usage is TRBV11-2 and J usage is TRBJ1-1; D might be TRBD1 (5 bases). Germline V gives CDR1 SGHAT, CDR2 FQNNGV. The V end was cut by 5 bases, the J end by 2 bases, with 15 bases between. The CDR3 contains 15 residues. The CDR3 region is CASSPPWGDNTEAFF. CDR3 DNA: TGTGCCAGCAGCCCGCCTTGGGGGGACAACACTGAAGCTTTCTTT.

This chain links TRBV27 with TRBJ2-1; 7 bases line up with TRBD2. The V segment lost 7 bases and the J segment 2 bases; nucleotides outside the gene matches: 8. The CDR3 has 15 residues. Germline V gene data show CDR1 as MNHEY and CDR2 as SMNVEV (reference sequence). Here the CDR3 reads CASTILGGPYNEQFF. For the CDR3, the DNA is TGTGCCAGCACAATACTGGGAGGGCCCTACAATGAGCAGTTCTTC.

This chain connects TRBV6-1 to TRBJ2-1, with 13 positions matching TRBD2. The germline V gene has CDR1 MNHNS and CDR2 SASEGT. The ends lost 6 bases at V and 10 bases at J; junction bases unmatched: 9. This CDR3 is 15 amino acids long. The CDR3 nucleotides are TGTGCCAGCAGCCCCGGGACTAGCGGGATAGGGGAGCAGTTCTTC. Translation: CASSPGTSGIGEQFF.

The chain recombines TRBV28 with TRBJ1-2; a possible D gene is TRBD1 (6 bases). V was cut by 4 bases and J by 5 bases, with 11 bases left in between. This CDR3 comprises 13 residues. The germline gives CDR1 MDHEN, CDR2 SYDVKM. The CDR3 protein is CASSSGVRYGYTF. Here the CDR3 DNA reads TGTGCCAGCAGTTCAGGGGTGCGATATGGCTACACCTTC.

The chain combines TRBV7-2 with TRBJ2-7, with D possibly TRBD1 on 6 matching bases. V shed 8 bases and J shed 2 bases, with 19 bases lying between them. The CDR3 totals 15 residues. The germline V gene has CDR1 SGHTA and CDR2 FQGNSA. The CDR3 loop is CASLPSAGDPYEQYF. In DNA form, the CDR3 reads TGTGCCAGCCTCCCGTCGGCAGGGGACCCCTACGAGCAGTACTTC.

V is TRBV6-1 and J is TRBJ1-4; D not certain. Germline-derived CDR1 and CDR2 are MNHNS and SASEGT. The V and J ends lost 4 bases and 3 bases respectively, with 9 bases between them. The CDR3 has 14 residues. This chain's CDR3 is CASSATQANEKLFF. For the CDR3, the DNA is TGTGCCAGCAGTGCAACCCAGGCTAATGAAAAACTGTTTTTT.

The V gene is TRBV4-2, the J gene TRBJ1-3; TRBD1 matches at 9 bases. J lost 2 bases, V lost 4 bases, and 9 bases had no gene match. CDR3 length: 17 residues. The germline V gene has CDR1 LGHNA and CDR2 YNFKEQ. As DNA, the CDR3 is TGTGCCAGCAGCCCCTCCGGGACAGGGTTAACTGGAAACACCATATATTTT. Translated: CASSPSGTGLTGNTIYF.

The chain uses TRBV6-4 and TRBJ2-4; D might be TRBD1 (6 bases). V lost 0 bases, J lost 0 bases, and 15 bases lay in between. The germline CDR1 and CDR2 sequences are MRHNA and SNTAGT. The CDR3 is made up of 18 amino acids. The CDR3 loop is CASSDSNDRRIAKNIQYF. DNA for the CDR3: TGTGCCAGCAGTGACTCGAATGACAGGAGAATAGCCAAAAACATTCAGTACTTC.

This clone has more than one count but fewer than ten. This chain joins TRBV11-2 and TRBJ2-3, with 12 bases lining up with TRBD2. The germline gives CDR1 SGHAT, CDR2 FQNNGV. Losses at the gene ends were 5 bases for V and 6 bases for J; bases not matched to a gene: 12. The length of the CDR3 is 17 residues. The chain's CDR3 is CASSPRASGRAWDTQYF. The CDR3 DNA reads TGTGCCAGCAGCCCGAGGGCTAGCGGGAGGGCGTGGGATACGCAGTATTTT.

V usage is TRBV5-6 and J usage is TRBJ2-7, with D unclear. CDR3 length equals 13 residues. Germline V gene data show CDR1 as SGHDT and CDR2 as YYEEEE. V lost 4 bases and J 1 base, leaving 9 bases between the germline ends. This chain's CDR3 is CASSVEPSYEQYF. DNA for the CDR3: TGTGCCAGCAGCGTCGAGCCATCCTACGAGCAGTACTTC.

This clone was counted once. This chain links TRBV11-2 with TRBJ1-4; 8 bases map to TRBD1. Trimming cost V 5 bases and J 7 bases; bases outside gene matches: 9. Per germline, CDR1 SGHAT and CDR2 FQNNGV. CDR3 length: 15 amino acids. The CDR3 spells CASSPERGQGEKLFF. As DNA, the CDR3 is TGTGCCAGCAGCCCAGAGCGAGGACAGGGTGAAAAACTGTTTTTT.

This clone was observed a few times. The J gene is TRBJ2-7, the V gene TRBV7-2, with D perhaps matching TRBD1 (6 bases). Trimming removed 1 base at V and 11 bases at J, with 24 bases between. Germline assignment: CDR1 SGHTA and CDR2 FQGNSA. CDR3 length: 16 residues. CDR3 coding DNA: TGTGCCAGCAGCTTAGGCGGACAGAGAGGGGTTCTTAATAAGTACTTC. Amino acids: CASSLGGQRGVLNKYF.

The chain links TRBV15 to TRBJ2-1; TRBD1 might be the D (6 bases). The V end lost 1 base, the J end lost 4 bases, and 11 bases lay between the germline ends. CDR1 and CDR2 (germline): LNHNV, YYDKDF (reference sequence). The CDR3 has 15 amino acids. Here the CDR3 reads CATSRVTGVYNEQFF. The CDR3 DNA sequence: TGTGCCACCAGCAGAGTGACAGGAGTTTACAATGAGCAGTTCTTC.

This clone has just one count. One end of the junction does not line up with germline, which may come from a read error. The V call is TRBV7-9, the J call TRBJ2-1, with a possible D match to TRBD2 (5 bases). The CDR3 consists of 13 residues. Germline CDR1 is SEHNR and CDR2 is FQNEAQ (reference sequence). CDR3 amino acids: CSSSPQLGYEQFF. The CDR3, as DNA: TGTTCCAGCAGCCCCCAACTAGGATATGAGCAGTTCTTC. Filled out from reference TRBV7-9 and TRBJ2-1, the complete variable domain reads DTGVSQNPRHKITKRGQNVTFRCDPISEHNRLYWYRQTLGQGPEFLTYFQNEAQLEKSRLLSDRFSAERPKGSFSTLEIQRTEQGDSAMYLCSSSPQLGYEQFFGPGTRLTVL.

This clone was found a few times. This chain joins TRBV2 and TRBJ2-7; D perhaps matches TRBD2 (5 bases). V was shortened by 3 bases and J by 3 bases, with 6 bases between the two germline ends. CDR1 SNHLY and CDR2 FYNNEI come from the germline V gene. This CDR3 is 12 amino acids long. The CDR3 region has the DNA TGTGCCAGCAGTGATGAGGGCTACGAGCAGTACTTC. Amino acids: CASSDEGYEQYF.

A few counts support this clone. Here the CDR3 reads CASSGYSDLNSPLHF. The CDR3 coding sequence is TGTGCCAGCAGTGGTTACAGTGATCTTAATTCACCCCTCCACTTT. This chain connects TRBV6-1 to TRBJ1-6; D not resolved. This CDR3 contains 15 residues. V gave up 4 bases and J gave up 6 bases, with 13 bases separating them. CDR1 is MNHNS and CDR2 is SASEGT in the germline V gene.

Worth noting for this clone: The germline gene is not matched at one end of the junction; a read error may be the cause. The V and J genes are TRBV19 and TRBJ2-7, with D perhaps matching TRBD2 (6 bases). The CDR3 has 13 residues. CDR1 and CDR2 from the germline V gene are LNHDA and SQIVND (reference sequence). This CDR3 reads CASSMLRERERYF. The CDR3 coding sequence is TGTGCCAGTAGTATGCTTCGGGAGCGAGAGCGGTACTTC.